Shown below are 11 T cell receptor beta chains from a single sample sequenced in a study of CD8 T cells in Susac syndrome. The RNA, about 0.5 to 1 ug, was put through reverse transcription using random hexamers. TCRdb reprocessed the immunoSEQ multiplex PCR reads via MiXCR and lists one record per CDR3 protein. Among 200,000 to 250,000 distinct CDR3 sequences listed, 94% were seen once. Sample: CD4+ T cells from PBMCs. The receptors derive from a human donor with Susac syndrome.

The gene calls are TRBV6-2 or TRBV6-3 and TRBJ2-2; D is unclear. The length of the CDR3 is 15 residues. Between the trimmed V and J ends, which lost 4 bases and 1 base, there was a span of 10 bases. Germline CDR1 is MNHEY and CDR2 is SVGEGT. This CDR3 is CASSWIKENTGELFF. The CDR3 coding sequence is TGTGCCAGCAGTTGGATCAAAGAGAACACCGGGGAGCTGTTTTTT.

Remarks on this clonotype: At one of its ends the junction is not consistent with the germline gene, which may arise from a read error. The rearrangement uses TRBV5-6 and TRBJ2-7; 10 bases map to TRBD1. The CDR3 has 14 residues. Germline assignment: CDR1 SGHDT and CDR2 YYEEEE. The CDR3 is CASKPGQGPYEQYF. As DNA, the CDR3 is TGTGCCAGCAAACCGGGACAGGGGCCCTACGAGCAGTATTTC.

This chain uses TRBV20-1 with TRBJ2-1; 13 nucleotides match TRBD2. The ends lost 0 bases at V and 9 bases at J; junction bases unmatched: 5. This CDR3 contains 15 residues. CDR1 is DFQATT, CDR2 SNEGSKA, per germline (reference sequence). CDR3 DNA: TGCAGTGCTAGAGATCGACTAGCGGGGGGCAGTGAGCAGTTCTTC. Amino acid sequence: CSARDRLAGGSEQFF.

The J gene is TRBJ1-1, the V gene TRBV29-1; unclear D gene. Trimming took 7 bases from V and 3 from J, leaving 12 bases between them. CDR1 is SQVTM, CDR2 ANQGSEA, per germline. The CDR3 runs 12 residues. Here the CDR3 reads CSGSRGDTEAFF. The CDR3 nucleotides are TGCAGCGGGAGTCGCGGGGACACTGAAGCTTTCTTT.

The chain has TRBV12-3 or TRBV12-4 and TRBJ2-7; D not resolved. The CDR3 covers 13 residues. The ends were cut back, 5 bases at V and 0 bases at J, with 8 bases in the middle. CDR3 in amino acids: CASSPRISYEQYF. The CDR3 coding sequence is TGTGCCAGCAGTCCGAGGATCTCCTACGAGCAGTACTTC.

The J gene is TRBJ1-4, the V gene TRBV6-5; D is unclear. Trimming took off 8 bases at V and 1 base at J, with 11 bases between the two ends. Germline V lookup: CDR1 MNHEY, CDR2 SVGAGI. The CDR3 is made up of 14 amino acids. CDR3: CASRGRGTNEKLFF. CDR3 DNA sequence: TGTGCCAGCCGAGGCCGGGGAACTAATGAAAAACTGTTTTTT.

V gene TRBV20-1 combines with J gene TRBJ2-5; D is perhaps TRBD1 or TRBD2 (6 bases each). V was pared by 1 base and J by 5 bases, with 17 bases between. Per germline, CDR1 DFQATT and CDR2 SNEGSKA (reference sequence). This CDR3 is 15 amino acids long. Here the CDR3 DNA reads TGCAGTGCTAGAGGAGGTGTGGGGGGCCATGAGACCCAGTACTTC. Translated, it gives CSARGGVGGHETQYF.

The chain joins TRBV5-4 to TRBJ1-1; D perhaps matches TRBD1 (5 bases). The V end was cut by 4 bases, the J end by 0 bases, with 13 bases between. This CDR3 region has 15 residues. Germline CDR1 and CDR2: SGHNT and YYREEE (reference sequence). The CDR3 loop is CASSTPRQMNTEAFF. The CDR3 bases are TGTGCCAGCAGCACGCCGAGACAGATGAACACTGAAGCTTTCTTT.

Here the CDR3 reads CASSRQRETQYF. In DNA, the CDR3 is TGTGCCAGCAGCAGACAGAGAGAGACCCAGTACTTC. The chain links TRBV5-6 to TRBJ2-5; TRBD1 is a possible D gene (5 bases). From germline, CDR1 is SGHDT and CDR2 YYEEEE. This CDR3 has 12 amino acids. V was trimmed by 4 bases and J by 4 bases, leaving 8 bases between them.

The V and J genes are TRBV3-1 and TRBJ2-7; D is ambiguous. The CDR3 is made up of 12 amino acids. The V and J ends lost 3 bases and 3 bases respectively, with 6 bases between them. Germline V CDR1 and CDR2: LGHDT, YNNKEL (reference sequence). The CDR3 loop is CASSQGDYEQYF. The CDR3 bases are TGTGCCAGCAGCCAGGGCGACTACGAGCAGTACTTC.

V is TRBV3-1 and J is TRBJ2-2; perhaps D is TRBD1 or TRBD2 (5 bases each). Germline CDR1 and CDR2: LGHDT and YNNKEL (reference sequence). Trimming cost V 4 bases and J 7 bases, with 16 bases left between them. The CDR3 spans 15 residues. CDR3 coding DNA: TGTGCCAGCAGCCCGAGGGGACGGTCTGACGGGGAGCTGTTTTTT. Its protein is CASSPRGRSDGELFF. Looking up the rest from reference TRBV3-1 and TRBJ2-2 gives the full variable domain: DTAVSQTPKYLVTQMGNDKSIKCEQNLGHDTMYWYKQDSKKFLKIMFSYNNKELIINETVPNRFSPKSPDKAHLNLHINSLELGDSAVYFCASSPRGRSDGELFFGEGSRLTVL.